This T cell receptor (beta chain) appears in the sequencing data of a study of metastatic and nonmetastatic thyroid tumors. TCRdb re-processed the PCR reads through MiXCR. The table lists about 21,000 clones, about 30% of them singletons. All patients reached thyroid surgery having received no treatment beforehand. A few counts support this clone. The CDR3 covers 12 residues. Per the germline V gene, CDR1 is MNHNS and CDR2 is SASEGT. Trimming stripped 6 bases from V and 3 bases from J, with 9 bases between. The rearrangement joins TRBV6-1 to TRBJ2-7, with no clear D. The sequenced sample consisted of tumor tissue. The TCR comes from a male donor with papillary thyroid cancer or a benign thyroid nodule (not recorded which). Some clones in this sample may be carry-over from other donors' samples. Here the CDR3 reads CASSLTVYEQYF. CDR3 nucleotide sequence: TGTGCCAGCAGCCTGACCGTCTACGAGCAGTACTTC.